The 3 T cell receptor beta chains listed next were all sequenced from one sample in a study of neoadjuvant anti-PD-1 for oral cavity cancer. TCRdb's table, derived via immunoSEQ multiplex PCR, lists solely in-frame clones and lacks some. The data contain about 68,000 clones, about 88% of them singletons. As to time point: after neoadjuvant nivolumab, at surgical resection. The sequencing here drew on PBMCs, taken after nivolumab (anti-PD-1) treatment. The receptors stem from a person aged 35-79 years with oral cavity squamous cell carcinoma.

The V gene is TRBV6-6, the J gene TRBJ2-5, with D uncertain. The CDR3 loop spans 15 amino acids. Between the trimmed V and J ends, which lost 4 bases and 1 base, there was a span of 13 bases. Germline V gene data show CDR1 as MNHNY and CDR2 as SVGAGI (reference sequence). The CDR3, as DNA: TGTGCCAGCAGTTCCGTTGTGGGCATCCAAGAGACCCAGTACTTC. It is translated as CASSSVVGIQETQYF.

This chain links TRBV2 with TRBJ2-7, with TRBD2 identical over 8 bases. This CDR3 has 15 residues. CDR1 and CDR2 (germline): SNHLY, FYNNEI. The trim removed 5 bases at V and 2 bases at J, leaving 8 bases unmatched. CDR3 DNA sequence: TGTGCCAGCAGTAAAGGCCCGGGGGGGGCCTACGAGCAGTACTTC. It encodes CASSKGPGGAYEQYF.

This chain joins TRBV19 and TRBJ2-7; perhaps TRBD2 as D (5 bases). Germline values: CDR1 LNHDA, CDR2 SQIVND (reference sequence). This CDR3 spans 14 amino acids. V was trimmed by 5 bases and J by 2 bases, leaving 13 bases between them. The CDR3: CASSPQEGPYEQYF. In DNA form, the CDR3 reads TGTGCCAGTAGTCCCCAAGAGGGCCCCTACGAGCAGTACTTC.